Listed below are T cell receptor beta chains from one sample, sequenced in a study of cytomegalovirus exposure and HLA in healthy donors. The data were produced by immunoSEQ multiplex PCR, yet TCRdb's version contains in-frame clones alone and is incomplete. The repertoire has 130,000 to 150,000 clones, under 80% of them found once; the top ten carry 2.8%. Sequencing used PBMCs. The source of these receptors is a male donor in good health and CMV-seronegative. Each CDR3 is given with its conserved first and last residue. The D gene is left open where the match is weak. The listing skips clone size in some rows; elsewhere it reads once, few, many or a size class.

abundance	v_gene	d_gene	j_gene	CDR3aa	CDR3nt
NA	TRBV6-5	TRBD2	TRBJ2-7	CASSYLLAGGVYEQYF	TGTGCCAGCAGTTACTTACTAGCGGGGGGGGTCTACGAGCAGTACTTC
NA	TRBV6-5	NA	TRBJ1-2	CASSPGYGYTF	TGTGCCAGCAGCCCAGGGTATGGCTACACCTTC
NA	TRBV6-5	TRBD1	TRBJ2-7	CASKQGAGEGYEQYF	TGTGCCAGCAAGCAGGGGGCTGGAGAGGGCTACGAGCAGTACTTC
NA	TRBV7-9	NA	TRBJ1-1	CSSSLVVQPRLNTEAFF	TGTTCCAGCAGCTTAGTAGTACAGCCTCGACTGAACACTGAAGCTTTCTTT
NA	TRBV5-1	NA	TRBJ2-5	CASSLGHNQETQYF	TGCGCCAGCAGCTTGGGGCACAACCAAGAGACCCAGTACTTC
NA	TRBV29-1	TRBD2	TRBJ2-3	CSVRAGGFTDTQYF	TGCAGCGTTCGAGCGGGGGGGTTCACAGATACGCAGTATTTT
NA	TRBV5-1	NA	TRBJ1-2	CASRRAIGEGGYTF	TGCGCCAGCAGGAGAGCCATAGGGGAAGGTGGCTACACCTTC
NA	TRBV10-3	NA	TRBJ2-1	CAISESTVRKYNEQFF	TGTGCCATCAGTGAGTCCACGGTGAGAAAGTACAATGAGCAGTTCTTC
once	TRBV9	NA	TRBJ1-2	CASTKTGLYGYTF	TGTGCCAGCACCAAAACAGGGCTCTATGGCTACACCTTC
NA	TRBV30	NA	TRBJ1-5	CAWDGGNNQPQHF	TGTGCCTGGGACGGAGGGAACAATCAGCCCCAGCATTTT
NA	TRBV5-1	NA	TRBJ2-2	CASQVGAGELFF	TGCGCCAGCCAGGTAGGGGCCGGGGAGCTGTTTTTT
NA	TRBV5-1	NA	TRBJ1-6	CASSLPGESPLHF	TGCGCCAGCAGCTTGCCAGGGGAATCACCCCTCCACTTT
NA	TRBV9	NA	TRBJ2-1	CASSVGGGTNEQFF	TGTGCCAGCAGCGTAGGAGGAGGGACCAATGAGCAGTTCTTC
NA	TRBV19	TRBD1	TRBJ2-1	CASQPGTGFWNEQFF	TGTGCCAGTCAACCCGGGACAGGGTTCTGGAATGAGCAGTTCTTC
NA	TRBV2	TRBD2	TRBJ2-7	CASRPGLAGGRRQIRDPYEQYF	TGTGCCAGCAGACCGGGACTAGCGGGAGGTAGACGTCAAATCCGGGACCCTTACGAGCAGTACTTC
NA	TRBV5-4	TRBD1	TRBJ1-1	CASSIRLGQGNTEAFF	TGTGCCAGCAGCATTAGACTCGGACAGGGAAACACTGAAGCTTTCTTT
NA	TRBV27	NA	TRBJ1-1	CASSSPTGNLNTEAFF	TGTGCCAGCAGTTCACCGACAGGCAACTTGAACACTGAAGCTTTCTTT
NA	TRBV7-9	NA	TRBJ1-3	CAITQGFRNTIYF	TGTGCCATCACCCAGGGGTTCCGAAACACCATATATTTT
once	TRBV5-1	NA	TRBJ2-3	CASSLYGRRTDTQYF	TGCGCCAGCAGCTTGTATGGCAGGCGCACAGATACGCAGTATTTT
NA	TRBV6-5	TRBD1	TRBJ2-7	CPSNYHRDSSYEQYF	TGTCCCAGCAATTATCATCGGGACAGCTCCTACGAGCAGTACTTC
NA	TRBV2	TRBD1	TRBJ1-5	CASREDRGGNQPQHF	TGTGCCAGCAGGGAAGACAGGGGTGGCAATCAGCCCCAGCATTTT
few	TRBV30	TRBD2	TRBJ2-1	CAWSLGGAGGPGEQFF	TGTGCCTGGAGCCTGGGTGGGGCGGGGGGCCCGGGTGAGCAGTTCTTC
once	TRBV5-4	TRBD1	TRBJ2-1	CASSLSRGQGPYNEQFF	TGTGCCAGCAGCTTGTCCCGAGGACAGGGACCCTACAATGAGCAGTTCTTC
few	TRBV5-1	TRBD1	TRBJ2-7	CASSGGGQGEQYF	TGCGCCAGCAGCGGCGGGGGACAGGGCGAGCAGTACTTC
NA	TRBV27	TRBD1	TRBJ1-2	CASGYPGGRGYTF	TGTGCCAGCGGGTACCCAGGGGGCCGGGGCTACACCTTC
NA	TRBV10-3	TRBD1	TRBJ1-2	CAIRETGGVGYGYTF	TGTGCCATCAGAGAAACAGGGGGCGTCGGCTATGGCTACACCTTC
NA	TRBV9	NA	TRBJ1-1	CASSAQGTNTEAFF	TGTGCCAGCAGCGCCCAGGGGACGAACACTGAAGCTTTCTTT
NA	TRBV10-2	NA	TRBJ2-7	CATQGAYEQYF	TGCGCCACTCAAGGGGCGTACGAGCAGTACTTC
NA	TRBV27	TRBD1	TRBJ1-1	CVSSAAQGAGEAFF	TGTGTCAGCAGTGCAGCTCAGGGGGCTGGTGAAGCTTTCTTT
once	TRBV6-5	NA	TRBJ1-1	CASRPPKGGAFF	TGTGCCAGCCGCCCCCCCAAGGGAGGAGCTTTCTTT
NA	TRBV6-5	TRBD1	TRBJ1-2	CASRTGTEYNYGYTF	TGTGCCAGCAGAACCGGGACAGAATATAACTATGGCTACACCTTC
NA	TRBV18	NA	TRBJ2-1	CASSPSGEGYNEQFF	TGTGCCAGCTCCCCATCGGGGGAAGGGTACAATGAGCAGTTCTTC
NA	TRBV5-1	NA	TRBJ2-5	CASSLRWGGLEETQYF	TGCGCCAGCAGCTTGCGGTGGGGGGGGCTGGAGGAGACCCAGTACTTC
NA	TRBV5-1	NA	TRBJ1-1	CASSLELPGHDTEAFF	TGCGCCAGCAGCTTGGAGTTGCCAGGGCACGACACTGAAGCTTTCTTT
NA	TRBV4-1	NA	TRBJ2-2	CASSQYGELFF	TGCGCCAGCAGCCAATACGGGGAGCTGTTTTTT
NA	TRBV7-3	TRBD1	TRBJ2-3	CASSLGQPTDTQYF	TGTGCCAGCAGCTTGGGACAGCCCACAGATACGCAGTATTTT
NA	TRBV5-3	NA	TRBJ2-7	CARSSTYYEQYF	TGTGCCAGAAGCTCGACTTACTACGAGCAGTACTTC
NA	TRBV7-8	TRBD2	TRBJ2-1	CASSLEPTSGKGSSYNEQFF	TGTGCCAGCAGCTTAGAGCCGACTAGCGGGAAGGGGAGCTCCTACAATGAGCAGTTCTTC
NA	TRBV6-1	NA	TRBJ1-4	CASIWGVGEKLFF	TGTGCCAGCATCTGGGGGGTGGGGGAAAAACTGTTTTTT
NA	TRBV19	TRBD2	TRBJ2-4	CASNPWGRLAGGSLAKNIQYF	TGTGCCAGTAACCCGTGGGGGAGACTAGCGGGAGGGTCCTTGGCCAAAAACATTCAGTACTTC
NA	TRBV27	TRBD1	TRBJ1-6	CASSQRQGATPLHF	TGTGCCAGCAGTCAAAGACAGGGAGCGACACCCCTCCACTTT
NA	TRBV13	NA	TRBJ1-1	CASSAGTSLRDTEAFF	TGTGCCAGCAGCGCCGGCACCTCCCTTCGGGACACTGAAGCTTTCTTT
few	TRBV15	NA	TRBJ1-2	CATSRERLESNYGYTF	TGTGCCACCAGCAGAGAACGTCTCGAGTCTAACTATGGCTACACCTTC
once	TRBV2	NA	TRBJ2-3	CASSVDSTTDTQYF	TGTGCCAGCAGTGTGGACTCCACCACAGATACGCAGTATTTT
NA	TRBV19	TRBD2	TRBJ2-1	CASSMPPRLAGGGDEQFF	TGTGCCAGTAGTATGCCCCCAAGACTAGCGGGAGGGGGGGATGAGCAGTTCTTC